This T cell receptor (beta chain) was captured in a study of blood T cells in healthy people across ages. Findings and caveats of the study: Measured against age, TCR beta diversity per million T cells decreased in a roughly linear manner. When set beside aged donors, long-lived donors presented more naive CD4+ cells and higher diversity.

With regard to this clonotype: What it recognizes is unknown.

Together with a sample-barcoded 5' primer, a J-beta primer mix was included in a second PCR lasting roughly 6 to 12 cycles. Each TCR beta cDNA got a 12-nucleotide random molecular identifier. TCRdb recomputed calls from the 5' RACE reads with MiXCR, one row per CDR3 protein. The table records around 800,000 distinct CDR3 sequences, 20% to 30% of them present only once. The same data also contributed to another study, on T cells of mothers and their children.

Sequenced: blood. The receptor comes from a boy between 10 and 17 years old in good health.

CDR3 nucleotides: TGTGCCAGCAGCCAAGTTAATAGCGGGGGCCTTTTGTTCTTC. Translation: CASSQVNSGGLLFF. The chain is built from TRBV3-1 and TRBJ2-1; 9 bases align to TRBD2. This CDR3 contains 14 residues. V lost 1 base, J lost 15 bases, and 10 bases stayed unmatched. Germline lookup yields CDR1 LGHDT and CDR2 YNNKEL (reference sequence).